This TCR beta chain stems from a study of lymphopenia after photon versus proton radiotherapy. Overall study results and limits: Authors raise, but do not show, better survival with proton therapy. Photon-treated patients lost naive T cells and TCR diversity; proton-treated stayed stable. After the lymphocyte nadir, photon-treated repertoires showed oligoclonal expansion, especially of CD8+ Temra cells.

A note on this clone: Antigen unknown.

Libraries were prepared by immunoSEQ multiplex PCR; TCRdb keeps only in-frame clonotypes and omits some of them. The table has tens of thousands of clones, more than 75% seen once. The clonotype originates from a man aged 45 to 65 with gastric cancer. This sample comprised peripheral blood, obtained from a patient treated with photon-based radiotherapy.

CDR3 nucleotides: TGCGCCAGCACTAGAGACAGGGACCTGAACACTGAAGCTTTCTTT. It encodes CASTRDRDLNTEAFF. The chain carries TRBV10-2 and TRBJ1-1; 7 bases agree with TRBD1. CDR3 length: 15 amino acids. V lost 7 bases to trimming and J lost 0 bases; unmatched junction nucleotides: 8. From germline, CDR1 is WSHSY and CDR2 SAAADI.